Listed here are 29 T cell receptor beta chains from one sample, sequenced in a study of blood T cell repertoires in COVID-19. Only in-frame clones appear in the TCRdb table, and some are missing; sequencing was by immunoSEQ multiplex PCR. The sample yields 100,000 to 150,000 clones, 75% to 90% seen once. The specimen sequenced was peripheral blood. The receptors were gathered from a man aged 55 to 70 with COVID-19, enrolled during active disease.

V gene TRBV19 combines with J gene TRBJ1-4; no reliable D call. The V gene's germline CDR1 is LNHDA and CDR2 SQIVND (reference sequence). The V end was cut by 8 bases, the J end by 0 bases, with 10 bases between. This CDR3 has 14 residues. The CDR3 nucleotides read TGTGCCAGTGTACAGAGCTCAACTAATGAAAAACTGTTTTTT. Its translation is CASVQSSTNEKLFF.

The genes are TRBV29-1 and TRBJ1-2; 7 bases fit TRBD1. The length of the CDR3 is 14 residues. Germline CDR1 is SQVTM and CDR2 is ANQGSEA. Trimming at V came to 4 bases and at J to 1 base, leaving 6 bases not matched to a gene. CDR3 bases: TGCAGCGTTGTGGGGGACAGTAATAACTATGGCTACACCTTC. It encodes CSVVGDSNNYGYTF. The complete variable domain, with remaining parts taken from reference TRBV29-1 and TRBJ1-2, reads SAVISQKPSRDICQRGTSLTIQCQVDSQVTMMFWYRQQPGQSLTLIATANQGSEATYESGFVIDKFPISRPNLTFSTLTVSNMSPEDSSIYLCSVVGDSNNYGYTFGSGTRLTVV.

The rearrangement joins TRBV5-1 to TRBJ1-5; 7 bases match TRBD1. Germline CDR1 reads SGHRS; CDR2 reads YFSETQ. CDR3 length: 15 amino acids. The junction had 13 bases not matched to a gene; V was cut back by 6 bases and J by 7 bases. CDR3 sequence (DNA): TGCGCCAGCACCATCTCAGGGGGTGTTGGGCAGCCCCAGCATTTT. Encoded protein: CASTISGGVGQPQHF.

Of note for this clone: Other DNA sequences of this sample code for an identical CDR3. The chain links TRBV30 to TRBJ1-5, with a possible D match to TRBD1 (5 bases). This CDR3 is built from 13 residues. V lost 1 base and J lost 2, with 6 bases in between. Germline V lookup: CDR1 GTSNPN, CDR2 SVGIG (reference sequence). The CDR3 region has the DNA TGTGCCTGGAGTGAAGGGGGCAATCAGCCCCAGCATTTT. It codes for CAWSEGGNQPQHF. Supplemented by reference TRBV30 and TRBJ1-5, the full variable domain reads SQTIHQWPATLVQPVGSPLSLECTVEGTSNPNLYWYRQAAGRGLQLLFYSVGIGQISSEVPQNLSASRPQDRQFILSSKKLLLSDSGFYLCAWSEGGNQPQHFGDGTRLSIL.

The chain uses TRBV30 and TRBJ2-3, with TRBD2 matching 13 bases. V dropped 3 bases and J dropped 3; count of bases not matched to a gene: 3. This CDR3 has 15 amino acids. Germline V CDR1 and CDR2: GTSNPN, SVGIG (reference sequence). CDR3 sequence reads: CAWRLGLAGTDTQYF. The DNA for the CDR3 is TGTGCCTGGAGATTGGGACTAGCGGGGACAGATACGCAGTATTTT.

The gene calls are TRBV6-2 or TRBV6-3 and TRBJ2-3, with TRBD2 as a possible D gene (5 bases). Germline-derived CDR1 and CDR2 are MNHEY and SVGEGT. This CDR3 spans 14 amino acids. V gave up 2 bases and J gave up 3 bases, with 9 bases separating them. This CDR3 reads CASSYEGGTDTQYF. DNA of the CDR3: TGTGCCAGCAGTTACGAGGGTGGGACAGATACGCAGTATTTT.

The chain has TRBV24-1 and TRBJ2-3; TRBD2 aligns across 8 bases. The V segment lost 3 bases and the J segment 5 bases; nucleotides outside the gene matches: 9. This CDR3 has 16 residues. The germline V gene encodes CDR1 KGHDR and CDR2 SFDVKD. The CDR3 here is CATSDLRGGPGDTQYF. CDR3 DNA sequence: TGTGCCACCAGTGATCTACGCGGGGGGCCCGGAGATACGCAGTATTTT.

The genes are TRBV5-5 and TRBJ1-1; unclear D gene. V was clipped by 0 bases and J by 0 bases, with 6 bases between them. The CDR3 length is 14 residues. CDR1 is SGHKS, CDR2 YYEKEE, per germline (reference sequence). The DNA of the CDR3 is TGTGCCAGCAGCTTGGACGAGATGAACACTGAAGCTTTCTTT. The encoded protein is CASSLDEMNTEAFF. Based on the CDR3 plus reference TRBV5-5 and TRBJ1-1, the full variable domain is DAGVTQSPTHLIKTRGQQVTLRCSPISGHKSVSWYQQVLGQGPQFIFQYYEKEERGRGNFPDRFSARQFPNYSSELNVNALLLGDSALYLCASSLDEMNTEAFFGQGTRLTVV.

The CDR3 spells CSALDSAEQFF. CDR3 nucleotides: TGCAGTGCGCTGGACTCAGCTGAGCAGTTCTTC. This chain uses TRBV20-1 with TRBJ2-1; a possible D gene is TRBD2 (5 bases). Trimming took off 6 bases at V and 9 bases at J, with 12 bases between the two ends. CDR1 and CDR2 (germline): DFQATT, SNEGSKA (reference sequence). The CDR3 contains 11 residues.

The chain carries TRBV5-1 and TRBJ1-2; 7 nucleotides agree with TRBD1. There are 15 residues in the CDR3. V shed 6 bases and J 2 bases; nucleotides not matched to a gene: 10. The germline CDR1 and CDR2 sequences are SGHRS and YFSETQ. CDR3 sequence (DNA): TGCGCCAGCACTGAGTCAGGGGGGAGGAACTATGGCTACACCTTC. Translation gives CASTESGGRNYGYTF.

This chain joins TRBV4-3 and TRBJ1-1; 7 positions match TRBD1. V shed 4 bases and J 1 base; nucleotides not matched to a gene: 0. Germline V gene lookup returns CDR1 LGHNA and CDR2 YSLEER. CDR3 size: 13 residues. The CDR3: CASSRTGNTEAFF. Here the CDR3 DNA reads TGCGCCAGCAGCCGGACAGGGAACACTGAAGCTTTCTTT.

The chain carries TRBV5-4 and TRBJ1-2; TRBD1 matches at 9 bases. This CDR3 is built from 15 residues. Germline V CDR1 and CDR2: SGHNT, YYREEE (reference sequence). The ends lost 0 bases at V and 5 bases at J; junction bases unmatched: 5. CDR3 coding DNA: TGTGCCAGCAGCTTGGACGGACAGGGGAGGTATGGCTACACCTTC. As protein: CASSLDGQGRYGYTF.

The gene calls are TRBV7-2 and TRBJ2-3; 10 nucleotides agree with TRBD2. Germline CDR1 SGHTA, CDR2 FQGNSA. There are 16 residues in the CDR3. With V trimmed by 3 bases and J by 6 bases, 9 bases remained unmatched. CDR3 nucleotides: TGTGCCAGCAGCTTTGCAAGCGGGGGGGCCGGGGATACGCAGTATTTT. It encodes CASSFASGGAGDTQYF.

This clone was recorded once. The chain recombines TRBV5-1 with TRBJ2-1; no reliable D call. The CDR3 spans 13 residues. Per germline, CDR1 SGHRS and CDR2 YFSETQ. Trimming removed 0 bases at V and 4 bases at J, with 5 bases between. CDR3 sequence (DNA): TGCGCCAGCAGCTTGGAGCGTTACAATGAGCAGTTCTTC. It is translated as CASSLERYNEQFF.

This chain's CDR3 is CASSQDEQGRGQPQHF. The CDR3 nucleotides are TGCGCCAGCAGCCAAGATGAGCAGGGGAGGGGTCAGCCCCAGCATTTT. The chain recombines TRBV4-1 with TRBJ1-5, with a possible D match to TRBD1 (6 bases). Germline values: CDR1 MGHRA, CDR2 YSYEKL. The CDR3 runs to 16 residues. The germline V and J ends were trimmed by 0 bases and 6 bases, with 15 bases remaining between them.

The V and J genes are TRBV19 and TRBJ1-1; 8 bases are shared with TRBD1. The V gene end was trimmed by 5 bases and the J gene end by 1 base; junction bases not matched to a gene: 6. The CDR3 is made up of 15 amino acids. Looked up from germline, CDR1 is LNHDA and CDR2 is SQIVND (reference sequence). CDR3: CASSSWTGSNTEAFF. The CDR3 nucleotides are TGTGCCAGTAGTTCCTGGACAGGGTCGAACACTGAAGCTTTCTTT.

This clone has a single count. The J gene is TRBJ2-1, the V gene TRBV28; 7 bases map to TRBD1. The CDR3 is made up of 14 amino acids. Per the germline V gene, CDR1 is MDHEN and CDR2 is SYDVKM. V lost 5 bases and J lost 10; bases outside the gene matches: 11. CDR3 residues: CASSPGQSPTEQFF. CDR3 nucleotides: TGTGCCAGCAGTCCGGGACAGAGCCCCACAGAGCAGTTCTTC.

The V gene is TRBV11-2, the J gene TRBJ1-1; no clear D. V gave up 2 bases and J gave up 1 base, with 20 bases separating them. Germline V gives CDR1 SGHAT, CDR2 FQNNGV. The CDR3 consists of 18 residues. The CDR3 protein is CASSLISRYEGGNTEAFF. CDR3 coding DNA: TGTGCCAGCAGCTTAATCTCCCGATACGAGGGTGGGAACACTGAAGCTTTCTTT.

This chain uses TRBV3-1 (or the pseudogene TRBV3-2) with TRBJ1-2; 12 nucleotides match TRBD1. Losses at the gene ends were 4 bases for V and 3 bases for J; bases not matched to a gene: 3. This CDR3 is 15 amino acids long. CDR1 is LGHDT and CDR2 is YNNKEL in the germline V gene (reference sequence). The CDR3 region has the DNA TGTGCCAGCAGCCTGGGACAGGGGGCTTACTATGGCTACACCTTC. This encodes CASSLGQGAYYGYTF.

The V and J genes are TRBV7-9 and TRBJ1-1; tentatively, D is TRBD1 (5 bases). Trimming stripped 4 bases from V and 5 bases from J, with 17 bases between. Germline lookup yields CDR1 SEHNR and CDR2 FQNEAQ (reference sequence). This CDR3 is built from 15 residues. CDR3 DNA: TGTGCCAGCAGCTACGTAGGCAGGGAGGGTACTGAAGCTTTCTTT. Its protein product is CASSYVGREGTEAFF.

The chain couples TRBV29-1 to TRBJ1-1; D is ambiguous. The germline gives CDR1 SQVTM, CDR2 ANQGSEA. Between the trimmed V and J ends, which lost 7 bases and 5 bases, there was a span of 29 bases. This CDR3 spans 17 amino acids. The CDR3 spells CSGVSPPGLAGQTEAFF. The CDR3 DNA follows: TGCAGCGGTGTGTCTCCCCCTGGACTCGCGGGTCAAACTGAAGCTTTCTTT. The full variable domain, with the rest looked up from reference TRBV29-1 and TRBJ1-1, is SAVISQKPSRDICQRGTSLTIQCQVDSQVTMMFWYRQQPGQSLTLIATANQGSEATYESGFVIDKFPISRPNLTFSTLTVSNMSPEDSSIYLCSGVSPPGLAGQTEAFFGQGTRLTVV.

J is TRBJ1-1 and V is TRBV21-1; TRBD1 reflects the table's D call only, with no check against the DNA. TRBV21-1 is a pseudogene. The CDR3 runs to 15 residues. The CDR3 here is CASSMEQGANTEAFF. The CDR3 DNA reads as TGTGCCAGCAGCATGGAACAGGGGGCGAACACTGAAGCTTTCTTT.

This chain's CDR3 is CSAPLGQGSREGYTF. The CDR3 DNA sequence: TGCAGCGCCCCATTAGGGCAGGGAAGTCGGGAGGGCTACACCTTC. The chain has TRBV29-1 and TRBJ1-2, with D possibly matching TRBD1 (5 bases). The V and J ends lost 7 bases and 8 bases respectively, with 26 bases between them. CDR3 length: 15 amino acids. Germline assignment: CDR1 SQVTM and CDR2 ANQGSEA.

The CDR3 is CASSRTGTSSPGGLHF. In DNA form, the CDR3 reads TGTGCCAGCAGCCGGACAGGGACCAGCTCCCCTGGCGGCCTCCACTTT. The chain couples TRBV7-8 to TRBJ1-6; TRBD1 aligns across 8 bases. Germline V lookup: CDR1 SGHVS, CDR2 FQNEAQ. V lost 5 bases to trimming and J lost 15 bases; unmatched junction nucleotides: 18. The CDR3 extends over 16 amino acids.

This chain joins TRBV10-1 and TRBJ2-3, with TRBD2 identical over 7 bases. V was clipped by 3 bases and J by 1 base; unmatched bases: 4. The CDR3 is made up of 15 amino acids. CDR1 and CDR2 from the germline V gene are WNHNN and SYGVQD (reference sequence). The CDR3 is CASSDLREGTDTQYF. CDR3 nucleotide sequence: TGCGCCAGCAGTGACCTACGGGAGGGCACAGATACGCAGTATTTT.

The rearrangement links TRBV14 to TRBJ1-2, with TRBD1 matching over 8 bases. V lost 1 base to trimming and J lost 8 bases; unmatched junction nucleotides: 9. The germline CDR1 and CDR2 sequences are SGHDN and FVKESK. The CDR3 runs to 15 residues. CDR3 sequence reads: CASSQAGTGPRGYTF. The CDR3 DNA is TGTGCCAGCAGCCAAGCTGGGACAGGCCCTCGGGGCTACACCTTC.

There are a few counts of this clone. Other DNA sequences in the same sample also yield this CDR3. The chain carries TRBV5-4 and TRBJ1-2; 8 nucleotides align to TRBD1. Germline-derived CDR1 and CDR2 are SGHNT and YYREEE (reference sequence). The CDR3 loop spans 15 amino acids. V dropped 0 bases and J dropped 4; count of bases not matched to a gene: 5. This CDR3 reads CASSLDRTGRYGYTF. CDR3 in DNA: TGTGCCAGCAGCTTGGACCGGACAGGGCGCTATGGCTACACCTTC.

This chain uses TRBV7-8 with TRBJ1-6; 7 bases map to TRBD1. Per the germline V gene, CDR1 is SGHVS and CDR2 is FQNEAQ. V lost 3 bases, J lost 4 bases, and 9 bases stayed unmatched. The CDR3 consists of 17 residues. CDR3: CASSFRPGTDYNSPLHF. CDR3 nucleotides: TGTGCCAGCAGCTTCCGCCCCGGGACAGATTATAATTCACCCCTCCACTTT.

The V call is TRBV5-1, the J call TRBJ1-1; D perhaps matches TRBD1 (6 bases). V shed 1 base and J shed 5 bases, with 12 bases lying between them. The CDR3 spans 14 residues. The germline gives CDR1 SGHRS, CDR2 YFSETQ. The CDR3: CASSLSGGQTEAFF. The CDR3 DNA follows: TGCGCCAGCAGCTTGTCCGGGGGGCAGACTGAAGCTTTCTTT.